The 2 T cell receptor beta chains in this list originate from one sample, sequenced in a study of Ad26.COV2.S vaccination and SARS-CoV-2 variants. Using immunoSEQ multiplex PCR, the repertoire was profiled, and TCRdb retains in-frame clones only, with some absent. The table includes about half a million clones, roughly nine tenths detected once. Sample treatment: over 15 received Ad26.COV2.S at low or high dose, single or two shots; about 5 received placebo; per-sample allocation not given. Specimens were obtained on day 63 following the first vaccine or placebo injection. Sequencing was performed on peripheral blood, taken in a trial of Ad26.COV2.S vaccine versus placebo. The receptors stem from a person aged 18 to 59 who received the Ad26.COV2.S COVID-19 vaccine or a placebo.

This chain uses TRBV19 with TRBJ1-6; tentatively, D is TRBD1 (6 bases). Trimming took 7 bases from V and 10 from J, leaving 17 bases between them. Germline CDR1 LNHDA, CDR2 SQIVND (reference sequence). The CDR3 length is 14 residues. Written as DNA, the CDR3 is TGTGCCAGTAATCTACAGGGAGGTGGATCACCCCTCCACTTT. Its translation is CASNLQGGGSPLHF.

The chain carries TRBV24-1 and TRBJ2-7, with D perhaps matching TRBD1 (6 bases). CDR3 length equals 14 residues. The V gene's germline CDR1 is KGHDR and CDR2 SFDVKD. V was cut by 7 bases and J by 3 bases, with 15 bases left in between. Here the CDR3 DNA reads TGTGCCACCAGCCCCTCCGGGACACACTACGAGCAGTACTTC. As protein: CATSPSGTHYEQYF.